The 22 T cell receptor beta chains reported below all come from one sample, sequenced in a study of regulatory T cells in long-lasting Graves disease. As to time point: newly diagnosed GD, antithyroid drugs for less than 3 months. PBMC-extracted RNA yielded the TCR library. Arm-PCR of CDR3 regions with iRepertoire HTBI primers generated TCR beta libraries. TCRdb re-called the multiplex PCR reads with MiXCR, one entry per CDR3 protein. The table records about 440,000 distinct CDR3 sequences, about a sixth of them present only once. The sample was also reused in another study, on T cells in Graves' hyperthyroidism and ophthalmopathy.

The starting material was peripheral blood mononuclear cells (PBMCs), obtained at new diagnosis, from a patient treated with antithyroid drugs. The source is a woman aged 25 to 39 with Graves disease.

This clonotype was recorded a few times. A much larger clone sits a single nucleotide away, making a read error possible. The chain carries TRBV28 and TRBJ2-5, with 11 bases matching TRBD2. Per the germline V gene, CDR1 is MDHEN and CDR2 is SYDVKM. This CDR3 is 15 amino acids long. This CDR3 is CASSHSGRAVETRYF. The CDR3 DNA sequence: TGTGCCAGCAGCCATAGCGGGAGGGCCGTAGAGACCCGGTACTTC.

The CDR3 DNA is TGTGCCACCAGTGATATAAGCGGGAGCTCCTACAATGAGCAGTTCTTC. This encodes CATSDISGSSYNEQFF. V is TRBV24-1 and J is TRBJ2-1, with 8 bases that match TRBD2. The CDR3 runs 16 residues. CDR1 and CDR2 from the germline V gene are KGHDR and SFDVKD. V gave up 3 bases and J gave up 0 bases; unmatched junction bases: 3.

This clonotype was seen at least ten times. The germline gene is not matched at one end of the junction; a read error may be the cause. The genes are TRBV20-1 and TRBJ2-2, with D tentatively TRBD1 (5 bases). This CDR3 contains 14 residues. Germline-derived CDR1 and CDR2 are DFQATT and SNEGSKA (reference sequence). The CDR3 DNA reads as TGCAGTGCAAGAGGACACAGAAGCACCGGGGAGCTGTTTTTT. Residues: CSARGHRSTGELFF.

The chain uses TRBV5-6 and TRBJ1-2; no firm D call. The CDR3 contains 15 residues. V was trimmed by 4 bases and J by 4 bases, leaving 17 bases between them. Germline-derived CDR1 and CDR2 are SGHDT and YYEEEE. As DNA, the CDR3 is TGTGCCAGCAGCCCCGATGGAGGGTCGTCCTATGGCTACACCTTC. Translated, it gives CASSPDGGSSYGYTF.

Many counts were recorded for this clonotype. The rearrangement joins TRBV7-6 to TRBJ2-5; the D is unclear. CDR3 size: 13 residues. Trimming stripped 3 bases from V and 5 bases from J, with 10 bases between. Germline CDR1 is SGHVS and CDR2 is FNYEAQ. The CDR3, as DNA: TGTGCCAGCAGCTTCCGAAAAAGGGAGACCCAGTACTTC. This sequence encodes CASSFRKRETQYF.

The rearrangement links TRBV5-1 to TRBJ2-1; 13 bases agree with TRBD2. V gave up 4 bases and J gave up 3 bases; unmatched junction bases: 4. CDR3 length: 16 amino acids. Germline V CDR1 and CDR2: SGHRS, YFSETQ. In DNA form, the CDR3 reads TGCGCCAGCAGCGGCGGACTAGCGGGAGTCTACAATGAGCAGTTCTTC. Translating it yields CASSGGLAGVYNEQFF.

This clonotype showed up just a few times. The rearrangement links TRBV7-9 to TRBJ2-7; weak D call: TRBD1 (5 bases). V gave up 8 bases and J gave up 5 bases, with 10 bases separating them. Per germline, CDR1 SEHNR and CDR2 FQNEAQ (reference sequence). The length of the CDR3 is 11 residues. CDR3 nucleotide sequence: TGTGCCAGCGAGCTCAGGGACGAGCAGTACTTC. It translates to CASELRDEQYF.

In this sample, this clonotype turned up many times. The J gene is TRBJ1-1, the V gene TRBV28; TRBD1 aligns across 8 bases. The trim removed 3 bases at V and 9 bases at J, leaving 6 bases unmatched. This CDR3 region has 13 residues. Germline values: CDR1 MDHEN, CDR2 SYDVKM. The CDR3 is CASSFPRDRQAFF. CDR3 coding DNA: TGTGCCAGCAGTTTTCCCCGGGACAGGCAAGCTTTCTTT.

This clonotype was detected many times. The V call is TRBV20-1, the J call TRBJ1-1; possible D gene TRBD1, 5 bases. CDR1 is DFQATT and CDR2 is SNEGSKA in the germline V gene (reference sequence). V gave up 6 bases and J gave up 0 bases, with 17 bases separating them. The CDR3 has 15 residues. This CDR3 reads CSARGTTLMNTEAFF. As DNA, the CDR3 is TGCAGTGCCCGTGGGACGACTCTGATGAACACTGAAGCTTTCTTT.

In its sample, this clonotype was seen many times. This chain joins TRBV7-9 and TRBJ2-1, with TRBD1 matching over 9 bases. V shed 4 bases, J shed 0 bases, and the junction held 13 bases outside the gene matches. Germline V gene sequence: CDR1 SEHNR, CDR2 FQNEAQ (reference sequence). The CDR3 length is 19 residues. For the CDR3, the DNA is TGTGCCAGCAGCTACCCGTTCGGGACAGGGACCAGCTCCTACAATGAGCAGTTCTTC. Translation: CASSYPFGTGTSSYNEQFF. The variable domain in full, completed from reference TRBV7-9 and TRBJ2-1, reads DTGVSQNPRHKITKRGQNVTFRCDPISEHNRLYWYRQTLGQGPEFLTYFQNEAQLEKSRLLSDRFSAERPKGSFSTLEIQRTEQGDSAMYLCASSYPFGTGTSSYNEQFFGPGTRLTVL.

In its sample, this clonotype was seen a few times. This chain connects TRBV7-9 to TRBJ2-1; D ambiguous. The CDR3 is 12 amino acids. Looked up from germline, CDR1 is SEHNR and CDR2 is FQNEAQ (reference sequence). V was pared by 4 bases and J by 9 bases, with 10 bases between. The CDR3 DNA follows: TGTGCCAGCAGCTCCGGAGTGGGTGAGCAGTTCTTC. Protein product: CASSSGVGEQFF. Drawing the rest from reference TRBV7-9 and TRBJ2-1, the complete variable domain is DTGVSQNPRHKITKRGQNVTFRCDPISEHNRLYWYRQTLGQGPEFLTYFQNEAQLEKSRLLSDRFSAERPKGSFSTLEIQRTEQGDSAMYLCASSSGVGEQFFGPGTRLTVL.

This clonotype was seen repeatedly, ten times or more. This chain uses TRBV15 with TRBJ2-3; weak D call: TRBD1 (6 bases). Trimming shortened V by 2 bases and J by 3 bases, and 9 bases separated the two germline ends. The CDR3 totals 14 residues. Germline CDR1 is LNHNV and CDR2 is YYDKDF (reference sequence). CDR3 loop: CATSRQGRTDTQYF. The CDR3 bases are TGTGCCACCAGCAGACAGGGGCGGACAGATACGCAGTATTTT.

This clonotype came up a few times. The rearrangement links TRBV9 to TRBJ1-2; D gene ambiguous. Trimming took off 0 bases at V and 8 bases at J, with 8 bases between the two ends. The germline gives CDR1 SGDLS, CDR2 YYNGEE. The CDR3 runs to 12 residues. CDR3: CASSVGHMGYTF. The CDR3 bases are TGTGCCAGCAGCGTAGGTCACATGGGCTACACCTTC. The full variable domain, in which reference TRBV9 and TRBJ1-2 provide the parts outside the CDR3, is DSGVTQTPKHLITATGQRVTLRCSPRSGDLSVYWYQQSLDQGLQFLIQYYNGEERAKGNILERFSAQQFPDLHSELNLSSLELGDSALYFCASSVGHMGYTFGSGTRLTVV.

This clonotype was observed at least ten times. The chain couples TRBV6-2 or TRBV6-3 to TRBJ2-7; possibly TRBD1 or TRBD2 for D (6 bases each). With 8 bases removed from V and 6 bases from J, the gap between germline ends came to 11 bases. CDR1 and CDR2 from the germline V gene are MNHEY and SVGEGT. The CDR3 covers 11 residues. As DNA, the CDR3 is TGTGCCAGCCGGGGGCGTGGCGAGCAGTACTTC. Amino acid sequence: CASRGRGEQYF.

This clonotype was counted many times. This chain uses TRBV28 with TRBJ1-1; D gene unclear. V dropped 7 bases and J dropped 1 base, with 7 bases sitting between them. Germline V gene lookup returns CDR1 MDHEN and CDR2 SYDVKM. The CDR3 length is 12 residues. CDR3 loop: CASITENTEAFF. Here the CDR3 DNA reads TGTGCCAGCATAACAGAGAACACTGAAGCTTTCTTT.

Only a few counts were recorded for this clonotype. The J gene is TRBJ2-6, the V gene TRBV20-1; D gene ambiguous. The germline V gene encodes CDR1 DFQATT and CDR2 SNEGSKA (reference sequence). The CDR3 runs to 12 residues. Written as DNA, the CDR3 is TGCAGCCTGGTTACAGGGGCCAACGTCCTGACTTTC. It is translated as CSLVTGANVLTF.

This clonotype showed up many times. The J gene is TRBJ1-2, the V gene TRBV2; D gene unclear. V was pared by 1 base and J by 2 bases, with 8 bases between. The CDR3 consists of 14 residues. Germline V lookup: CDR1 SNHLY, CDR2 FYNNEI. CDR3 in DNA: TGTGCCAGCAGTGAAGGAGTTTTGAACTATGGCTACACCTTC. This gives the protein CASSEGVLNYGYTF.

This clonotype was seen at least ten times. CDR3 sequence: CASSLGPNPETQYF. In nucleotides, the CDR3 is TGTGCCAGCAGCTTGGGGCCCAACCCCGAGACCCAGTACTTC. The chain recombines TRBV5-5 with TRBJ2-5, with D unclear. Germline lookup yields CDR1 SGHKS and CDR2 YYEKEE (reference sequence). Trimming took 0 bases from V and 5 from J, leaving 11 bases between them. The CDR3 extends over 14 amino acids.

This clonotype has a count of ten or more. This chain connects TRBV10-3 to TRBJ2-7; tentative D call: TRBD1 (5 bases). Per the germline V gene, CDR1 is ENHRY and CDR2 is SYGVKD. This CDR3 is built from 13 residues. The germline V and J ends were trimmed by 3 bases and 6 bases, with 12 bases remaining between them. The CDR3 sequence: CAISDEGVGEQYF. CDR3 nucleotides: TGTGCCATCAGTGATGAAGGGGTGGGCGAGCAGTACTTC.

Details on this clonotype: A much larger clone lies one base from this, so it may be a read error. This chain joins TRBV7-9 and TRBJ2-7; D ambiguous. The germline gives CDR1 SEHNR, CDR2 FQNEAQ (reference sequence). Trimming left V 5 bases short and J 5 bases short, with 13 bases between. The CDR3 runs to 13 residues. CDR3 nucleotide sequence: TGTGCCAGCAGCCCCTTGATGAGGAACGAGCAGTACTTC. Protein: CASSPLMRNEQYF.

This clonotype was recorded many times. The gene calls are TRBV7-9 and TRBJ1-5, with a weak D call TRBD1 (5 bases). This CDR3 is built from 14 residues. The germline V gene has CDR1 SEHNR and CDR2 FQNEAQ (reference sequence). V gave up 5 bases and J gave up 3 bases, with 11 bases separating them. This CDR3 reads CASSLDSANQPQHF. CDR3 DNA: TGTGCCAGCAGCCTCGACAGTGCCAATCAGCCCCAGCATTTT.

The sample holds a few counts of this clonotype. This sequence joins TRBV20-1 and TRBJ2-1; 9 positions match TRBD2. Germline CDR1 is DFQATT and CDR2 is SNEGSKA (reference sequence). J lost 3 bases, V lost 1 base, and 16 bases had no gene match. This CDR3 comprises 19 residues. CDR3 coding DNA: TGCAGTGCTAGAGGACAGCATGCCGAACGACTAGCGGACTACAATGAGCAGTTCTTC. Translating gives CSARGQHAERLADYNEQFF.